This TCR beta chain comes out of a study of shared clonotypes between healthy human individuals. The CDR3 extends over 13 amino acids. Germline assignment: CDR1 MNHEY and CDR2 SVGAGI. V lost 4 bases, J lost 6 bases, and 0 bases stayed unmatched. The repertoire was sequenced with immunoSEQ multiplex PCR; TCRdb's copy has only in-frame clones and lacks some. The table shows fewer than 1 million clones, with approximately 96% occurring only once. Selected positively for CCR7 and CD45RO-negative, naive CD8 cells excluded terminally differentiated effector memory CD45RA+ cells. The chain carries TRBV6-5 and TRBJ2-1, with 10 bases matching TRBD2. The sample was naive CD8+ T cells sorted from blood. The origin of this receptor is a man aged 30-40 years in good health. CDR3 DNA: TGTGCCAGCAGTTGGACTAGCGGCAATGAGCAGTTCTTC. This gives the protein CASSWTSGNEQFF.